These 32 T cell receptor beta chains were all obtained from the same sample, sequenced in a study of cytomegalovirus exposure and HLA in healthy donors. It was with 60 Vbeta and 13 Jbeta primers that the PCR ran. Repertoires were generated with immunoSEQ multiplex PCR, while TCRdb's copy carries only in-frame clones and drops some. The table lists around 65,000 clones, 65% to 70% of them singletons, with less than 20% in the top ten. The specimen was PBMCs. These receptors were obtained from a man in his forties in good health and CMV-seropositive.

The rearrangement joins TRBV6-6 to TRBJ2-7; weak D call: TRBD2 (6 bases). The CDR3 extends over 13 amino acids. The V end was cut by 0 bases, the J end by 5 bases, with 8 bases between. The germline V gene encodes CDR1 MNHNY and CDR2 SVGAGI (reference sequence). CDR3: CASSYSRGHEQYF. CDR3 DNA: TGTGCCAGCAGTTACTCGCGGGGCCACGAGCAGTACTTC.

The chain links TRBV12-5 to TRBJ2-5; TRBD1 matches at 8 bases. This CDR3 is built from 13 residues. V lost 5 bases, J lost 7 bases, and 6 bases stayed unmatched. Germline V gene sequence: CDR1 LGHNT, CDR2 FRNRAP. The CDR3 DNA reads as TGTGCTAGTGGTGGACAGGGAATGGGGACCCAGTACTTC. Protein sequence: CASGGQGMGTQYF.

The chain carries TRBV7-2 and TRBJ1-3; D is ambiguous. From germline, CDR1 is SGHTA and CDR2 FQGNSA. The ends were cut back, 5 bases at V and 0 bases at J, with 8 bases in the middle. The CDR3 sequence is 14 residues long. CDR3 sequence: CASSQQNSGNTIYF. The CDR3 nucleotides read TGTGCCAGCAGCCAACAAAACTCTGGAAACACCATATATTTT.

This clone was seen many times. The chain joins TRBV19 to TRBJ1-2; D unresolved. In germline, CDR1 is LNHDA, CDR2 SQIVND (reference sequence). V was shortened by 4 bases and J by 7 bases, with 13 bases between the two germline ends. This CDR3 is built from 13 residues. The CDR3 reads CASSRPGSGGYTF. CDR3 bases: TGTGCCAGTAGTAGGCCGGGATCAGGTGGCTACACCTTC.

This clone was recorded only once. The rearrangement uses TRBV4-1 and TRBJ2-1; no firm D call. The germline gives CDR1 MGHRA, CDR2 YSYEKL. The V end lost 4 bases, the J end lost 0 bases, and 13 bases lay between the germline ends. CDR3 length: 16 amino acids. As DNA, the CDR3 is TGCGCCAGCAGCCCTTCTTGGCCCAGCTCCTACAATGAGCAGTTCTTC. Protein: CASSPSWPSSYNEQFF.

The chain recombines TRBV16 with TRBJ1-1; 10 positions agree with TRBD1. Looked up from germline, CDR1 is KGHSY and CDR2 is FQNENV. This CDR3 comprises 16 residues. The ends lost 4 bases at V and 7 bases at J; junction bases unmatched: 12. The CDR3 DNA follows: TGTGCCAGCAGCCCGATTAGGGGACAGGGGATGGGTGAAGCTTTCTTT. Translated: CASSPIRGQGMGEAFF.

The CDR3 loop is CASSYGQQQYF. The CDR3 DNA reads as TGTGCCAGCAGCTACGGACAGCAACAGTACTTC. V and J are TRBV5-4 and TRBJ2-4; weak D call: TRBD1 (6 bases). V was trimmed by 3 bases and J by 13 bases, leaving 11 bases between them. Germline CDR1 reads SGHNT; CDR2 reads YYREEE (reference sequence). This CDR3 has 11 amino acids.

The V and J genes are TRBV21-1 and TRBJ2-7; the D segment call TRBD1 is taken from the table without a DNA check. TRBV21-1 is labeled a pseudogene. CDR3 length: 14 amino acids. DNA of the CDR3: TGTGCCAGCAGCAAGAAGGGGACAGACTACGAGCAGTACTTC. Translation gives CASSKKGTDYEQYF.

This clone showed up just a few times. CDR3 region: CASSIEHRRAKNIQYF. CDR3 in DNA: TGTGCCAGTAGTATAGAACACCGCAGGGCCAAAAACATTCAGTACTTC. The rearrangement uses TRBV19 and TRBJ2-4; no reliable D call. This CDR3 region has 16 residues. Germline CDR1 reads LNHDA; CDR2 reads SQIVND (reference sequence). V was trimmed by 0 bases and J by 1 base, leaving 10 bases between them.

The chain carries TRBV7-8 and TRBJ2-7; the D gene is possibly TRBD2 (7 bases). Per germline, CDR1 SGHVS and CDR2 FQNEAQ. V was cut by 7 bases and J by 0 bases, with 16 bases left in between. This CDR3 has 15 amino acids. The CDR3: CASNTRGAYSYEQYF. CDR3 nucleotides: TGTGCCAGCAACACCCGGGGGGCCTACTCCTACGAGCAGTACTTC. Full variable domain (rest looked up from reference TRBV7-8 and TRBJ2-7): GAGVSQSPRYKVAKRGQDVALRCDPISGHVSLFWYQQALGQGPEFLTYFQNEAQLDKSGLPSDRFFAERPEGSVSTLKIQRTQQEDSAVYLCASNTRGAYSYEQYFGPGTRLTVT.

The V and J genes are TRBV5-4 and TRBJ2-2; a possible D gene is TRBD2 (5 bases). Germline V gives CDR1 SGHNT, CDR2 YYREEE (reference sequence). V was shortened by 2 bases and J by 4 bases, with 12 bases between the two germline ends. CDR3 length: 15 amino acids. The CDR3 DNA reads as TGTGCCAGCAGCTTTCGGGGTTATACCACCGGGGAGCTGTTTTTT. It encodes CASSFRGYTTGELFF.

The V call is TRBV4-2, the J call TRBJ2-5, with 8 nucleotides matching TRBD2. V gave up 0 bases and J gave up 2 bases; unmatched junction bases: 8. CDR1 is LGHNA and CDR2 is YNFKEQ in the germline V gene. This CDR3 contains 17 residues. The CDR3 coding sequence is TGTGCCAGCAGCCAAGATGCAAGGCGGGGGGTTCAAGAGACCCAGTACTTC. Amino acids: CASSQDARRGVQETQYF.

The chain has TRBV5-5 and TRBJ2-1, with TRBD1 matching 11 bases. J was trimmed by 4 bases and V by 3 bases; bases with no gene match: 3. Looked up from germline, CDR1 is SGHKS and CDR2 is YYEKEE (reference sequence). The CDR3 consists of 15 residues. The DNA for the CDR3 is TGTGCCAGCAGCTCGGGACAGGGGGTTTACAATGAGCAGTTCTTC. This gives the protein CASSSGQGVYNEQFF.

This clone was seen a handful of times. The genes are TRBV9 and TRBJ2-1; 13 bases are a match to TRBD2. Germline values: CDR1 SGDLS, CDR2 YYNGEE. With V trimmed by 4 bases and J by 8 bases, 3 bases remained unmatched. This CDR3 region has 14 residues. Written as DNA, the CDR3 is TGTGCCAGCAGCTCAGGACTAGCGGGAGATGAGCAGTTCTTC. Protein product: CASSSGLAGDEQFF.

The V gene is TRBV27, the J gene TRBJ2-1, with TRBD2 identical over 13 bases. This CDR3 is 15 amino acids long. Germline CDR1 MNHEY, CDR2 SMNVEV (reference sequence). J gave up 6 bases and V 6 bases, and 5 bases lay outside the gene matches. CDR3 nucleotides: TGTGCCAGCAGAAGACTAGCGGGAGGAGGCAATGAGCAGTTCTTC. Protein sequence: CASRRLAGGGNEQFF.

The table lists this clone with a count of one. The V call is TRBV11-3, the J call TRBJ1-1; no firm D call. The CDR3 loop spans 13 amino acids. Per the germline V gene, CDR1 is SGHNT and CDR2 is YENEEA. Trimming left V 3 bases short and J 1 base short, with 6 bases between. The CDR3 DNA follows: TGTGCCAGCAGCTTCAGCGGGAACACTGAAGCTTTCTTT. Encoded protein: CASSFSGNTEAFF. The full variable domain, in which reference TRBV11-3 and TRBJ1-1 provide the parts outside the CDR3, is EAGVVQSPRYKIIEKKQPVAFWCNPISGHNTLYWYLQNLGQGPELLIRYENEEAVDDSQLPKDRFSAERLKGVDSTLKIQPAELGDSAVYLCASSFSGNTEAFFGQGTRLTVV.

The chain uses TRBV21-1 and TRBJ2-1; the table's D call, TRBD2, was not checked against the DNA. TRBV21-1 counts as a pseudogene. The CDR3 covers 16 residues. CDR3 DNA: TGTGCCAGCAGCAAGGAAGCCGGGGGGCCCTACAATGAGCAGTTCTTC. It specifies CASSKEAGGPYNEQFF.

The rearrangement uses TRBV15 and TRBJ1-5; perhaps TRBD1 as D (5 bases). The CDR3 has 15 amino acids. CDR1 is LNHNV, CDR2 YYDKDF, per germline (reference sequence). Trimming took off 3 bases at V and 1 base at J, with 10 bases between the two ends. The CDR3 DNA sequence: TGTGCCACCAGCAGGGGGGGGGTCAGCAATCAGCCCCAGCATTTT. This codes for CATSRGGVSNQPQHF.

The CDR3 nucleotides read TGCGCCAGCAGCGGCGGGACTCCCGGCGAGACCCAGTACTTC. It encodes CASSGGTPGETQYF. This chain uses TRBV5-1 with TRBJ2-5; tentative D call: TRBD2 (6 bases). V was cut by 4 bases and J by 5 bases, with 15 bases left in between. The length of the CDR3 is 14 residues. Germline CDR1 SGHRS, CDR2 YFSETQ.

The chain carries TRBV5-4 and TRBJ2-1; perhaps TRBD2 as D (5 bases). The V gene lost 4 bases and the J gene lost 7 bases, with 12 bases spanning the gap. Germline V gives CDR1 SGHNT, CDR2 YYREEE (reference sequence). CDR3 length: 13 amino acids. For the CDR3, the DNA is TGTGCCAGCAGCACATGGACTGGTAATGAGCAGTTCTTC. It specifies CASSTWTGNEQFF.

This clone was picked up a small number of times. V gene TRBV5-1 combines with J gene TRBJ1-1; possible D gene TRBD1, 6 bases. The CDR3 consists of 15 residues. V was shortened by 4 bases and J by 8 bases, with 21 bases between the two germline ends. The germline V gene encodes CDR1 SGHRS and CDR2 YFSETQ. This CDR3 is CASSPTNGQHKEAFF. The CDR3 DNA reads as TGCGCCAGCAGCCCGACCAATGGACAGCATAAGGAAGCTTTCTTT.

The J gene is TRBJ2-5, the V gene TRBV11-3; TRBD2 matches 7 bases. The J segment lost 5 bases and the V segment lost 1 base, leaving 10 bases of the junction unmatched. The germline CDR1 and CDR2 sequences are SGHNT and YENEEA. This CDR3 is 16 amino acids long. The CDR3 DNA reads TGTGCCAGCAGCTTAGGGGGGAACGGGGGAGGGGAGACCCAGTACTTC. Translated, it gives CASSLGGNGGGETQYF.

The rearrangement uses TRBV6-1 and TRBJ2-1; TRBD1 is a possible D gene (5 bases). Trimming left V 10 bases short and J 4 bases short, with 8 bases between. The CDR3 covers 11 residues. Germline CDR1 and CDR2: MNHNS and SASEGT. The CDR3 spells CATTEYNEQFF. CDR3 in DNA: TGTGCCACGACAGAGTACAATGAGCAGTTCTTC.

This chain links TRBV11-2 with TRBJ2-3; perhaps TRBD2 as D (5 bases). The V gene's germline CDR1 is SGHAT and CDR2 FQNNGV. V gave up 2 bases and J gave up 4 bases, with 16 bases separating them. The CDR3 length is 16 residues. The DNA of the CDR3 is TGTGCCAGCAGCTTATATGGCGGGCGAGTCCCAGATACGCAGTATTTT. Its protein is CASSLYGGRVPDTQYF.

The rearrangement uses TRBV7-9 and TRBJ1-1, with TRBD1 identical over 10 bases. CDR3 size: 13 residues. V trimming: 3 bases; J trimming: 10 bases; junction bases outside the gene matches: 5. Germline CDR1 reads SEHNR; CDR2 reads FQNEAQ (reference sequence). For the CDR3, the DNA is TGTGCCAGCAGCTTGGGACAGGGGAGGGTAGCTTTCTTT. Its translation: CASSLGQGRVAFF. The full variable domain, in which reference TRBV7-9 and TRBJ1-1 provide the parts outside the CDR3, is DTGVSQNPRHKITKRGQNVTFRCDPISEHNRLYWYRQTLGQGPEFLTYFQNEAQLEKSRLLSDRFSAERPKGSFSTLEIQRTEQGDSAMYLCASSLGQGRVAFFGQGTRLTVV.

This chain joins TRBV18 and TRBJ1-2, with D unclear. The V gene's germline CDR1 is KGHSH and CDR2 LQKENI. Trimming pared 1 base from V and 8 bases from J, leaving 8 bases between. The CDR3 is 12 amino acids. For the CDR3, the DNA is TGTGCCAGCTCACCACATGGCTCAGGCTACACCTTC. This gives the protein CASSPHGSGYTF.

This CDR3 is CASSQERFSYNEQFF. DNA for the CDR3: TGCGCCAGCAGCCAAGAGCGGTTCTCCTACAATGAGCAGTTCTTC. This chain joins TRBV4-3 and TRBJ2-1, with unresolved D. From germline, CDR1 is LGHNA and CDR2 YSLEER. CDR3 size: 15 residues. Between the trimmed V and J ends, which lost 0 bases and 0 bases, there was a span of 6 bases.

This clone is a singleton in its sample. This chain links TRBV7-2 with TRBJ1-5; D possibly corresponds to TRBD1 (6 bases). This CDR3 region has 14 residues. Per the germline V gene, CDR1 is SGHTA and CDR2 is FQGNSA. V lost 3 bases and J 6 bases, leaving 12 bases between the germline ends. The CDR3 region is CASSFSGVSQPQHF. The CDR3 DNA is TGTGCCAGCAGCTTCTCAGGGGTCAGTCAGCCCCAGCATTTT. The whole variable domain, remainder taken from reference TRBV7-2 and TRBJ1-5, is GAGVSQSPSNKVTEKGKDVELRCDPISGHTALYWYRQSLGQGLEFLIYFQGNSAPDKSGLPSDRFSAERTGGSVSTLTIQRTQQEDSAVYLCASSFSGVSQPQHFGDGTRLSIL.

In its sample, this clone is medium-sized. The chain is built from TRBV2 and TRBJ1-2; the match to TRBD1 covers 9 bases. V shed 5 bases, J shed 6 bases, and the junction held 4 bases outside the gene matches. Germline CDR1 reads SNHLY; CDR2 reads FYNNEI. The CDR3 length is 13 residues. CDR3 DNA: TGTGCCAGCAGTCCCGGGACAGGGAATGGCTACACCTTC. The encoded protein is CASSPGTGNGYTF.

This chain joins TRBV27 and TRBJ2-1; D is possibly TRBD2 (5 bases). Germline values: CDR1 MNHEY, CDR2 SMNVEV (reference sequence). Trimming removed 6 bases at V and 7 bases at J, with 10 bases between. CDR3 size: 12 residues. In DNA, the CDR3 is TGTGCCAGCAGGGACGGAGGAAATGAGCAGTTCTTC. It translates to CASRDGGNEQFF.

V is TRBV7-9 and J is TRBJ1-4; perhaps TRBD1 as D (6 bases). Trimming pared 5 bases from V and 8 bases from J, leaving 18 bases between. Germline V CDR1 and CDR2: SEHNR, FQNEAQ (reference sequence). This CDR3 is 15 amino acids long. CDR3 region: CASSGGAGFDEKLFF. The CDR3 nucleotides are TGTGCCAGCAGCGGGGGGGCCGGGTTCGACGAAAAACTGTTTTTT.

This clone was counted a few times. The J gene is TRBJ2-3, the V gene TRBV29-1; 11 bases map to TRBD2. Per the germline V gene, CDR1 is SQVTM and CDR2 is ANQGSEA. CDR3 length: 16 amino acids. Trimming took 6 bases from V and 2 from J; bases not matched to a gene: 10. The CDR3 nucleotides are TGCAGCGTGCCGAGACTAGCGGGACTCTTCACAGATACGCAGTATTTT. This sequence encodes CSVPRLAGLFTDTQYF.